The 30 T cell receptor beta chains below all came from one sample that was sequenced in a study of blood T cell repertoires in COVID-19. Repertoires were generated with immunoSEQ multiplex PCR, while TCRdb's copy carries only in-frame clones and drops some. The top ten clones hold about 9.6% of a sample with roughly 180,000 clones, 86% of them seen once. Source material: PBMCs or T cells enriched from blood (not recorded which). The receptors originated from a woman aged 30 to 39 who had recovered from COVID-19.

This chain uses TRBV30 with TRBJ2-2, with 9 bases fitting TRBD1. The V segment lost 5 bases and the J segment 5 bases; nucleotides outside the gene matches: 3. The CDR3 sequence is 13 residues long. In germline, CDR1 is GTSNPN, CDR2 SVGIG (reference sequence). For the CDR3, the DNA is TGTGCCTGGGGGACAGGGAGGACCGGGGAGCTGTTTTTT. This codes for CAWGTGRTGELFF.

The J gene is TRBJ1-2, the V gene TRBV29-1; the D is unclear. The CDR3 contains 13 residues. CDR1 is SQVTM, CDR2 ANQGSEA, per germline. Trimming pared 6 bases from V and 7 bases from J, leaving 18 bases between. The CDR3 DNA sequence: TGCAGCGTCCTGAACGACCCGGCGGGTGGCTACACCTTC. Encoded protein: CSVLNDPAGGYTF.

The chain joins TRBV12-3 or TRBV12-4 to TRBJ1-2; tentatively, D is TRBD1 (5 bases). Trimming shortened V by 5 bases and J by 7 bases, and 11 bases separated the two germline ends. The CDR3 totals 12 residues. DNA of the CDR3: TGTGCCAGCAGTGCGACGGGGGTTGGCTACACCTTC. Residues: CASSATGVGYTF.

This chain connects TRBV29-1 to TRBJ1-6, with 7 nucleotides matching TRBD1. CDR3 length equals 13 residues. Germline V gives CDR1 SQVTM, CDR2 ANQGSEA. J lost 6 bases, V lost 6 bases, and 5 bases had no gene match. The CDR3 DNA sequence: TGCAGCGTCCGGACAGGTGGTAATTCACCCCTCCACTTT. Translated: CSVRTGGNSPLHF.

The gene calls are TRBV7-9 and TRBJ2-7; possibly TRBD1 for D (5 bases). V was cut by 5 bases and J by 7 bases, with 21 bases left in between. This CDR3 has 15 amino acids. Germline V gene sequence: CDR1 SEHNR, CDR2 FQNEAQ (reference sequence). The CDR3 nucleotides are TGTGCCAGCAGCGCCTCCCCCAGGGTAAAGGGGGAGCAGTACTTC. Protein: CASSASPRVKGEQYF.

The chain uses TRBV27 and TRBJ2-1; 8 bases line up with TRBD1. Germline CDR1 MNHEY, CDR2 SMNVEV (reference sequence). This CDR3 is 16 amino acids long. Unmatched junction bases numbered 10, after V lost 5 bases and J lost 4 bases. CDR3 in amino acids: CASSLSGTGIYNEQFF. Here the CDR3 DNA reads TGTGCCAGCAGTCTCTCCGGGACAGGCATATACAATGAGCAGTTCTTC.

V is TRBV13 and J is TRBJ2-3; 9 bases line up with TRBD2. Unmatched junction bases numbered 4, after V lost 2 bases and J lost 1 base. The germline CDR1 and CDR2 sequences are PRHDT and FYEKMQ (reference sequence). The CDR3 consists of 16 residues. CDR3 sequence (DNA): TGTGCCAGCAGCTTACGCGGGAGGGCCGGCACAGATACGCAGTATTTT. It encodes CASSLRGRAGTDTQYF.

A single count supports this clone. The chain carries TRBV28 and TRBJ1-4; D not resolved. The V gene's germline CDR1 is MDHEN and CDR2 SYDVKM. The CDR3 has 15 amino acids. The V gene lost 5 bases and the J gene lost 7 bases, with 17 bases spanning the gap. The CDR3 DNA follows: TGTGCCAGCAGTAAGAACCCAGGTTATACTGAAAAACTGTTTTTT. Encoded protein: CASSKNPGYTEKLFF.

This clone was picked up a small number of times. The DNA for the CDR3 is TGTGCCAGTAGTATAGCGGGACAGTCCCCTTTGGAGCAGTACTTC. Its protein product is CASSIAGQSPLEQYF. The chain combines TRBV19 with TRBJ2-7, with 7 bases lining up with TRBD1. There are 15 residues in the CDR3. Trimming cost V 1 base and J 7 bases; bases outside gene matches: 10. Germline V CDR1 and CDR2: LNHDA, SQIVND (reference sequence). Looking up the rest from reference TRBV19 and TRBJ2-7 gives the full variable domain: DGGITQSPKYLFRKEGQNVTLSCEQNLNHDAMYWYRQDPGQGLRLIYYSQIVNDFQKGDIAEGYSVSREKKESFPLTVTSAQKNPTAFYLCASSIAGQSPLEQYFGPGTRLTVT.

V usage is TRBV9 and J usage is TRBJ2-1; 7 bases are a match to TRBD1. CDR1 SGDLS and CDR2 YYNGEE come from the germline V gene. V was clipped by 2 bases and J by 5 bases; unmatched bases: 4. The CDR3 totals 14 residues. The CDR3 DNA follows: TGTGCCAGCAGCGTTACAGGGGAAAACAATGAGCAGTTCTTC. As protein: CASSVTGENNEQFF. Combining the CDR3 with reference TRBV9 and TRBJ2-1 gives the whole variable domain DSGVTQTPKHLITATGQRVTLRCSPRSGDLSVYWYQQSLDQGLQFLIQYYNGEERAKGNILERFSAQQFPDLHSELNLSSLELGDSALYFCASSVTGENNEQFFGPGTRLTVL.

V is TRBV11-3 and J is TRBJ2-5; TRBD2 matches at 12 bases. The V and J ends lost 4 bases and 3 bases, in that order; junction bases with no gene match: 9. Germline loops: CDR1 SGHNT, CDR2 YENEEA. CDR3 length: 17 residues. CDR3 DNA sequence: TGTGCCAGCAGCTCCGGGACTAGCGGGTCCAGCGAAGAGACCCAGTACTTC. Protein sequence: CASSSGTSGSSEETQYF.

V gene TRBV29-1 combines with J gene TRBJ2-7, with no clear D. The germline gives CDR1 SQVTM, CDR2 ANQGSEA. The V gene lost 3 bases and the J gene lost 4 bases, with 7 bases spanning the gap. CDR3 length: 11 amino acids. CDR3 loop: CSVDADYEQYF. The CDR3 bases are TGCAGCGTTGACGCGGATTACGAGCAGTACTTC.

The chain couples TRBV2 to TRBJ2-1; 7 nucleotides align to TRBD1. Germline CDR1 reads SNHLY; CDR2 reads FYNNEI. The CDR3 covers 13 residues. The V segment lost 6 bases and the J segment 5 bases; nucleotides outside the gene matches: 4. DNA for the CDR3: TGTGCCAGCAGCCCCGGGACAGACAATGAGCAGTTCTTC. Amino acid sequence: CASSPGTDNEQFF.

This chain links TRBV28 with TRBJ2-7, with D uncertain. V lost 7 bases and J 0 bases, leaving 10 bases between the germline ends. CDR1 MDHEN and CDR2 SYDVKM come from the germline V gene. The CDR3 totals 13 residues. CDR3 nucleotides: TGTGCCAGCAAACGAAGCCACTCCTACGAGCAGTACTTC. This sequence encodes CASKRSHSYEQYF.

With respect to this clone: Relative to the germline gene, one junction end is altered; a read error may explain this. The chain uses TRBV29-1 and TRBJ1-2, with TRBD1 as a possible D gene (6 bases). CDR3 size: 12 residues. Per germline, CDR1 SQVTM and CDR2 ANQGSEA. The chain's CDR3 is CSAPVARGGRSF. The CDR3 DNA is TGCAGCGCCCCTGTTGCGAGGGGGGGACGATCCTTC.

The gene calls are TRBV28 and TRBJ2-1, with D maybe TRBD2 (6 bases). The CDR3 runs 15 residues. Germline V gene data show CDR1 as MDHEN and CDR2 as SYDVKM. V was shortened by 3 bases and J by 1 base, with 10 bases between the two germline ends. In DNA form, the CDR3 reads TGTGCCAGCAGTTTCGCGGGGAGGTCCTACAATGAGCAGTTCTTC. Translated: CASSFAGRSYNEQFF. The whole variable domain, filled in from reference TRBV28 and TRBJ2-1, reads DVKVTQSSRYLVKRTGEKVFLECVQDMDHENMFWYRQDPGLGLRLIYFSYDVKMKEKGDIPEGYSVSREKKERFSLILESASTNQTSMYLCASSFAGRSYNEQFFGPGTRLTVL.

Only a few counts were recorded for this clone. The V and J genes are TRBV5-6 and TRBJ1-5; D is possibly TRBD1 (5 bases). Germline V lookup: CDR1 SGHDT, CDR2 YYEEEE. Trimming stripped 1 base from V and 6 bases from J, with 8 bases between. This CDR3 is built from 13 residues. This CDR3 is CASSLLGGQPQHF. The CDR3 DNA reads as TGTGCCAGCAGCTTGTTGGGGGGTCAGCCCCAGCATTTT.

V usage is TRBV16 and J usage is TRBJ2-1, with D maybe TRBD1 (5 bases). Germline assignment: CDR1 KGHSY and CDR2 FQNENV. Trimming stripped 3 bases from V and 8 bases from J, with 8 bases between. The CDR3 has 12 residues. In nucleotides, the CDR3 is TGTGCCAGCAGCCACGGACACGATGAGCAGTTCTTC. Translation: CASSHGHDEQFF.

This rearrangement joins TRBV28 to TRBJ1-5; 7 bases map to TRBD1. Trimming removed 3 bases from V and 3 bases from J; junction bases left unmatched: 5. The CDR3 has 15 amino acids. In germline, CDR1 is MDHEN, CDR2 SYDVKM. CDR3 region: CASSLYRGNNQPQHF. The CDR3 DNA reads TGTGCCAGCAGTTTGTACAGGGGTAACAATCAGCCCCAGCATTTT.

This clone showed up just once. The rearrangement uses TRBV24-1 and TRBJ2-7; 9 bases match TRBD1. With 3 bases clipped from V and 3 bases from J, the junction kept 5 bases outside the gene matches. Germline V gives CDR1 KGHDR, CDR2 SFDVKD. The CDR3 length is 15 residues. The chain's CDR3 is CATSDPGQGVYEQYF. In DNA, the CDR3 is TGTGCCACCAGTGATCCGGGACAGGGAGTCTACGAGCAGTACTTC.

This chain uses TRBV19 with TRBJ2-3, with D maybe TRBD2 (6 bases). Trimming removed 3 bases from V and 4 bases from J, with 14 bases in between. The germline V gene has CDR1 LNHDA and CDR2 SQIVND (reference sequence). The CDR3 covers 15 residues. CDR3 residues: CASSIGDSLPDTQYF. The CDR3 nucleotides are TGTGCCAGTAGTATTGGGGACTCCCTACCAGATACGCAGTATTTT.

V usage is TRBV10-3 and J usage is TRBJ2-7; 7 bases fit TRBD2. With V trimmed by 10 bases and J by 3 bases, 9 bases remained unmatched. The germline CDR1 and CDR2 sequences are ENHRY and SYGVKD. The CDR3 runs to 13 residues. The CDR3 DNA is TGTGCCACCCGGCTAGCGGAGATCTACGAGCAGTACTTC. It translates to CATRLAEIYEQYF.

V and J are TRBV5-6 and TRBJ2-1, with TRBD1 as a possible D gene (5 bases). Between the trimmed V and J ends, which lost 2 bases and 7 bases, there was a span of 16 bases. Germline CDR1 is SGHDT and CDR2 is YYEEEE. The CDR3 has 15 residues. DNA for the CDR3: TGTGCCAGCAGCTTTTTCCCCCGGGCAGGGAATGAGCAGTTCTTC. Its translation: CASSFFPRAGNEQFF.

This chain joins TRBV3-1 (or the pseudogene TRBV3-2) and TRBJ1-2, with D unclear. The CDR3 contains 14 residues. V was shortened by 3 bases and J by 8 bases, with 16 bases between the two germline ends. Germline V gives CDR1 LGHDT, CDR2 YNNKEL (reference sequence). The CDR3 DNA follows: TGTGCCAGCAGCCACCTATTGAGATCTTACGGCTACACCTTC. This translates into CASSHLLRSYGYTF.

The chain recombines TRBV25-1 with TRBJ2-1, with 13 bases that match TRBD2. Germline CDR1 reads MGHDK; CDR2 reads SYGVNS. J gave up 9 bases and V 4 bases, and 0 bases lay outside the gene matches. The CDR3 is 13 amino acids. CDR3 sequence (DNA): TGTGCCAGCAGTGGGACTAGCGGGAGTGAGCAGTTCTTC. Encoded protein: CASSGTSGSEQFF.

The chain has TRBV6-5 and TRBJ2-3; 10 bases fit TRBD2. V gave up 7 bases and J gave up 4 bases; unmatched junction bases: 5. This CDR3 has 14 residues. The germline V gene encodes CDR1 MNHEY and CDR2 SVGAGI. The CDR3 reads CASKVAGGSDTQYF. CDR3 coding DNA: TGTGCCAGCAAAGTAGCGGGAGGATCAGATACGCAGTATTTT.

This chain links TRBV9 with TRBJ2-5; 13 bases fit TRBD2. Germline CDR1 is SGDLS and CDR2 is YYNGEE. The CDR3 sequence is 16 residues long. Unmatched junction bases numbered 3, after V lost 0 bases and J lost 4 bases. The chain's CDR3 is CASSVATSGRGETQYF. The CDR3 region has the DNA TGTGCCAGCAGCGTAGCTACTAGCGGGAGGGGAGAGACCCAGTACTTC.

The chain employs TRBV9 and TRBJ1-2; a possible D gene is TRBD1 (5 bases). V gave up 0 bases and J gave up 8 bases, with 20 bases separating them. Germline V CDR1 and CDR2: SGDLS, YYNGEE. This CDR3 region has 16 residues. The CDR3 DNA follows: TGTGCCAGCAGCGTAGGCTTGGCTGACGACCGGGGGGGCTACACCTTC. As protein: CASSVGLADDRGGYTF.

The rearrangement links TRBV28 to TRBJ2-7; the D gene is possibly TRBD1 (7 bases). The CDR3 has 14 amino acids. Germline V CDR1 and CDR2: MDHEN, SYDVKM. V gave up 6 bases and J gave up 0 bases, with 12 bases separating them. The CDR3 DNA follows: TGTGCCAGCAGGGCAGGGGGGAGCTCCTACGAGCAGTACTTC. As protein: CASRAGGSSYEQYF.

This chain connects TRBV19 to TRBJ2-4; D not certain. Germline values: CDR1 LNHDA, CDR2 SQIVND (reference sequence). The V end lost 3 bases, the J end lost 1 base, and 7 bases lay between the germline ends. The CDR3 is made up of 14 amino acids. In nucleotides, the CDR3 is TGTGCCAGTAGTATCGCGTCGGCCAAAAACATTCAGTACTTC. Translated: CASSIASAKNIQYF.